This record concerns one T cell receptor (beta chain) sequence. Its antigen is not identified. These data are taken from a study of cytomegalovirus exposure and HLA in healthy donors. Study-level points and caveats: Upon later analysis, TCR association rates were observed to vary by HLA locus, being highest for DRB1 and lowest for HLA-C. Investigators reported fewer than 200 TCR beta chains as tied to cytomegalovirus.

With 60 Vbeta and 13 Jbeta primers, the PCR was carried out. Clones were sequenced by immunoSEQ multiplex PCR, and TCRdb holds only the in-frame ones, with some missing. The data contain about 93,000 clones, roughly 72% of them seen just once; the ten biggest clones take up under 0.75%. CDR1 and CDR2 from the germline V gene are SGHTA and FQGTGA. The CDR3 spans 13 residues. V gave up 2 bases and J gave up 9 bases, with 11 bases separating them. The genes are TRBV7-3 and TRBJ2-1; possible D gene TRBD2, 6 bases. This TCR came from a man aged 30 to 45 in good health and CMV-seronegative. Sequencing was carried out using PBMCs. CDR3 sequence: CASSLRGNSEQFF. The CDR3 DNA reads TGTGCCAGCAGCTTACGGGGGAACAGTGAGCAGTTCTTC.